Described below is a single T cell receptor (beta chain) sequence and its context. Its antigen is unidentified. The entry originates in a study of blood T cells in healthy people across ages. At the level of the study: Roughly one uniquely barcoded beta molecule per two T cells was captured. Findings and caveats of the study: Estimated diversity, derived from one million T cells, was regarded as an underestimate.

It was with a sample-barcoded 5' primer and a J-beta primer mix that a second PCR of roughly 7 to 12 cycles was run. Every sample produced at least 3 million CDR3-containing paired-end reads. MiXCR, run by TCRdb on the 5' RACE reads, gives a single entry per CDR3 protein. The repertoire holds roughly 730,000 distinct CDR3 sequences, around three fifths seen once, with around a quarter in the top ten. Germline lookup yields CDR1 SGDLS and CDR2 YYNGEE. Trimming cost V 5 bases and J 0 bases, with 16 bases left between them. The CDR3 has 16 amino acids. The sample consisted of blood. The chain recombines TRBV9 with TRBJ2-3; D unclear. This TCR was recovered from a man aged 35 to 55 in good health. As DNA, the CDR3 is TGTGCCAGCAGACGGTCCGAGGATACTAGCACAGATACGCAGTATTTT. This codes for CASRRSEDTSTDTQYF.